This record covers a single T cell receptor (beta chain). V was shortened by 5 bases and J by 4 bases, with 12 bases between the two germline ends. CDR3 length equals 14 residues. Per germline, CDR1 ENHRY and CDR2 SYGVKD. Profiled with immunoSEQ multiplex PCR; TCRdb holds only in-frame clones, not every one. The sample carries approximately 86,000 clones, roughly 93% recorded once. The data are from a study of control samples from healthy donors and cancer patients. This sequence joins TRBV10-3 and TRBJ2-1, with D uncertain. Material for sequencing was blood. The source is a woman aged 25 to 45 in good health. The CDR3 bases are TGTGCCATCAGTCCACGGCAGGATTACAATGAGCAGTTCTTC. Its protein is CAISPRQDYNEQFF.